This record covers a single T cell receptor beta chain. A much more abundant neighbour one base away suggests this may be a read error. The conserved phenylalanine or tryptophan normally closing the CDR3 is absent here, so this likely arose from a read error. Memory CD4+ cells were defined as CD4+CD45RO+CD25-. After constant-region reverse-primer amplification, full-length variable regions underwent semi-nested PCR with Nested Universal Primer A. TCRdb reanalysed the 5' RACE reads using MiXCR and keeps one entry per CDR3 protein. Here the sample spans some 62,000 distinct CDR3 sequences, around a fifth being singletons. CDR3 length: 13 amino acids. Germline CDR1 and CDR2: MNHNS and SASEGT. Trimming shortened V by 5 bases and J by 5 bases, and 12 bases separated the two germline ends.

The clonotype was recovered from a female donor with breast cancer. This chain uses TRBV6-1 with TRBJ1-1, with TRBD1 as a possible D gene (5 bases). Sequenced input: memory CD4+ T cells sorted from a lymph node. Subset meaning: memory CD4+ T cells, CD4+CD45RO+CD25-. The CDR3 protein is CASSLRADTEAFS. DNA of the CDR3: TGTGCCAGCAGTCTCAGGGCGGATACTGAAGCTTTCTCT.